A single T cell receptor beta chain is shown here with its context. Mismatch with germline at one junction end may stem from a read error. The CDR3 covers 13 residues. Co-extraction of RNA and DNA was performed on about 19-31 mg of unsorted bulk tissue. Total RNA (roughly 540 ng) served as template for TCR beta cDNA synthesis primed by a constant-region primer. TCR beta libraries came from three nested multiplex PCR rounds using slightly modified ARM-PCR. Use of TRBV1-TRBV30 forward primers with a C-beta reverse primer characterized the first two PCR rounds, which lasted about 9 cycles each. From the multiplex PCR reads, TCRdb called clonotypes with MiXCR, one entry per CDR3 protein. Of nearly 50,000 distinct CDR3 sequences in the sample, over 65% are singletons; the top ten hold about a quarter. The data stem from a study of tumor-infiltrating lymphocytes in primary liver carcinoma.

This TCR was recovered from a man aged 35 to 55 with primary liver carcinoma and hepatitis B virus infection. The sequencing input was liver tumor tissue from sampling region 3. Described subset: tumor region T3, left-lateral pole. This chain uses TRBV12-3 or TRBV12-4 with TRBJ2-2, with D possibly called TRBD1 or TRBD2 (5 bases each). Written as DNA, the CDR3 is TGTGCCAGCAGCTACAGGAACACCAGGGAGCTGTTGTTT. It specifies CASSYRNTRELLF.